Below are 8 T cell receptor beta chains sequenced from a single sample in a study of T-cell reconstitution after alpha-beta-depleted transplantation in children. Unique molecular identifiers were incorporated during preparation of the TCRbeta library. TCRdb used MiXCR to reprocess the PCR reads, holding one entry per CDR3 protein. The table records 780,000 or so distinct CDR3 sequences, 16% of them present only once. The sample here was PBMCs, mostly from graft donor cells, taken 360 days after TCRalphabeta/CD19-depleted stem cell transplant. The receptor source for this set is a male patient between 10 and 17 years old who had a stem cell transplant for acute lymphoblastic leukemia, so the T cells may come from the graft donor.

V and J are TRBV20-1 and TRBJ2-7, with 12 bases that match TRBD2. V gave up 5 bases and J gave up 2 bases; unmatched junction bases: 7. The CDR3 is 15 residues long. The germline gives CDR1 DFQATT, CDR2 SNEGSKA (reference sequence). The CDR3 is CSAPLSSGRAYEQYF. In nucleotides, the CDR3 is TGCAGTGCTCCCCTTTCTAGCGGGAGGGCCTACGAGCAGTACTTC.

The rearrangement links TRBV7-3 to TRBJ2-7, with 10 nucleotides matching TRBD1. Per the germline V gene, CDR1 is SGHTA and CDR2 is FQGTGA. This CDR3 is built from 15 residues. V shed 3 bases, J shed 4 bases, and the junction held 6 bases outside the gene matches. In DNA, the CDR3 is TGTGCCAGCAGCTTCGAACAGGGACAGGGGTACGAGCAGTACTTC. Translating gives CASSFEQGQGYEQYF.

The chain joins TRBV20-1 to TRBJ2-1, with 11 bases that match TRBD2. CDR1 and CDR2 from the germline V gene are DFQATT and SNEGSKA (reference sequence). This CDR3 is built from 17 residues. The ends lost 2 bases at V and 4 bases at J; junction bases unmatched: 10. CDR3 loop: CSARTSGSRLAYNEQFF. The CDR3 region has the DNA TGCAGTGCTAGAACTAGCGGGAGCCGATTAGCTTACAATGAGCAGTTCTTC.

This clonotype occurred many times. The rearrangement uses TRBV9 and TRBJ2-1; D is perhaps TRBD1 or TRBD2 (5 bases each). The germline V gene has CDR1 SGDLS and CDR2 YYNGEE. V was trimmed by 4 bases and J by 10 bases, leaving 12 bases between them. The CDR3 consists of 12 residues. CDR3 loop: CASSSTGLEQFF. CDR3 nucleotide sequence: TGTGCCAGCAGCTCAACGGGGCTCGAGCAGTTCTTC. Complete variable domain (other parts from reference TRBV9 and TRBJ2-1): DSGVTQTPKHLITATGQRVTLRCSPRSGDLSVYWYQQSLDQGLQFLIQYYNGEERAKGNILERFSAQQFPDLHSELNLSSLELGDSALYFCASSSTGLEQFFGPGTRLTVL.

The J gene is TRBJ2-2, the V gene TRBV5-1, with 8 bases fitting TRBD2. CDR1 SGHRS and CDR2 YFSETQ come from the germline V gene. V shed 7 bases, J shed 6 bases, and the junction held 11 bases outside the gene matches. CDR3 size: 15 residues. CDR3: CASHPAAGVSGELFF. The CDR3 region has the DNA TGCGCCAGCCATCCCGCAGCGGGAGTCTCCGGGGAGCTGTTTTTT.

A few counts support this clonotype. V gene TRBV10-3 combines with J gene TRBJ2-1, with TRBD1 as a possible D gene (6 bases). This CDR3 spans 18 amino acids. Germline CDR1 is ENHRY and CDR2 is SYGVKD. With 7 bases removed from V and 4 bases from J, the gap between germline ends came to 26 bases. The CDR3 sequence is CAITLSLSRSGEYNEQFF. In nucleotides, the CDR3 is TGTGCCATCACTCTAAGTCTCAGCAGGTCAGGGGAATACAATGAGCAGTTCTTC.

This clonotype was seen only a few times. The V and J genes are TRBV7-9 and TRBJ1-6, with TRBD1 matching over 7 bases. Germline-derived CDR1 and CDR2 are SEHNR and FQNEAQ (reference sequence). Trimming cost V 1 base and J 7 bases; bases outside gene matches: 7. The CDR3 is 16 amino acids. CDR3 amino acids: CASSLEGTQGNSPLHF. The CDR3 region has the DNA TGTGCCAGCAGCTTAGAAGGGACACAGGGGAATTCACCCCTCCACTTT.

The CDR3 DNA is TGTGCCTGGAGTCTGGGGGCGGCTGGCTACACCTTC. Its translation: CAWSLGAAGYTF. V is TRBV30 and J is TRBJ1-2, with D possibly TRBD1 on 6 matching bases. The CDR3 runs to 12 residues. The germline V gene encodes CDR1 GTSNPN and CDR2 SVGIG (reference sequence). Trimming removed 2 bases from V and 7 bases from J, with 11 bases in between.